This T cell receptor beta chain emerged from a study of patients and donors after allogeneic stem cell transplantation. V was pared by 1 base and J by 9 bases, with 18 bases between. The CDR3 extends over 16 amino acids. Germline V gives CDR1 LNHNV, CDR2 YYDKDF (reference sequence). TCRdb independently ran MiXCR on the RT-PCR reads; one entry per CDR3 protein. Among approximately 220,000 distinct CDR3 sequences listed, roughly 38% were seen once. Sequenced input: blood, either unsorted or a sorted T cell fraction (not recorded which). The receptor comes from a human donor who was either an allogeneic HSCT recipient or a stem cell or donor lymphocyte infusion donor (not recorded which). It is not recorded whose cells these are; they may come from a transplant donor. The gene calls are TRBV15 and TRBJ2-2, with D maybe TRBD1 (6 bases). The chain's CDR3 is CATSRGDRISGRELFF. CDR3 DNA: TGTGCCACCAGCAGAGGCGACAGGATTTCGGGGCGGGAGCTGTTTTTT.